Below, one TCR beta chain is given with its context. Its antigen remains undetermined. Base-call qualities are not available, and no considerably larger clone is one nucleotide away. Based on the germline V gene, the CDR1 and CDR2 sequences are SGDLS and YYNGEE. The germline ends are 13 bases apart after V is trimmed by 0 bases and J by 4 bases. Taken from cysteine to phenylalanine, the CDR3 has 15 residues. Only the CDR3 portion is preserved as DNA: 45 bases, with reading frame beginning at the first base. Libraries were built with RT-PCR. Sequenced on a NextSeq 550. TCRdb reran the public reads through fastp at Q25 and MiXCR, keeping productive beta chains. Every CDR3 protein is listed once, alongside the most common genes and DNA of its rows. Counted in this sample were approximately 430,000 distinct CDR3 sequences; more than 15% of them appeared once. Around 7.9% of the sample is in the top ten clones.

This specimen comes from a study of patients and donors after allogeneic stem cell transplantation (dated by TCRdb to 2020 to 2022). Here the chain combines TRBV9 and TRBJ1-2; the D gene is unclear. This TCR derives from a human donor who was either an allogeneic HSCT recipient or a stem cell or donor lymphocyte infusion donor (not recorded which). It is not recorded whose cells these are; they may come from a transplant donor. The sequenced sample was blood, either unsorted or a sorted T cell fraction (not recorded which). In nucleotides, the sequence is TGTGCCAGCAGCGTAGTCTCATCGGACGTCTATGGCTACACCTTC. Its protein is CASSVVSSDVYGYTF.